Shown below are 15 T cell receptor beta chains from a single sample sequenced in a study of blood T cells in healthy people across ages (dated by TCRdb to about 2015). The library was made by 5' RACE. The instrument was an Illumina HiSeq 2500. A second PCR of about 7 to 12 cycles was performed with a sample-barcoded 5' primer and a J-beta primer mix. Through fastp at Q25 and MiXCR, TCRdb rebuilt clones from the public reads, retaining in-frame beta chains. CDR3 protein sequences are deduplicated, and each keeps its most common genes and DNA. The sample data list 700,000 to 850,000 distinct CDR3 sequences, and under 40% of these were observed just once. The top ten constitute over 10% of the sample. Specimen: blood. The receptor set was obtained from a man between 18 and 35 years old in good health.

The V call is TRBV20-1, the J call TRBJ2-1; weak D call: TRBD2 (5 bases). CDR1 and CDR2 from the germline V gene are DFQATT and SNEGSKA (reference sequence). Trimming took 5 bases from V and 8 from J, leaving 19 bases between them. The CDR3 length is 14 residues. The CDR3 is CSARSRLASHEQFF. DNA for the CDR3: TGCAGTGCTCGTAGCAGGCTAGCCTCTCATGAGCAGTTCTTC.

The genes are TRBV6-5 and TRBJ2-3; the match to TRBD2 covers 8 bases. CDR3 length: 14 residues. The V segment lost 2 bases and the J segment 6 bases; nucleotides outside the gene matches: 4. Germline V CDR1 and CDR2: MNHEY, SVGAGI. The CDR3 protein is CASSYDRGGDTQYF. The CDR3 DNA reads TGTGCCAGCAGTTACGATCGGGGGGGGGATACGCAGTATTTT.

The rearrangement joins TRBV20-1 to TRBJ2-4; 9 bases agree with TRBD2. This CDR3 contains 13 residues. The germline gives CDR1 DFQATT, CDR2 SNEGSKA (reference sequence). Trimming removed 6 bases from V and 6 bases from J; junction bases left unmatched: 6. Here the CDR3 reads CSASRGGVNIQYF. In nucleotides, the CDR3 is TGCAGTGCATCGCGGGGGGGCGTAAACATTCAGTACTTC.

This clonotype was seen only a few times. This sequence joins TRBV20-1 and TRBJ2-1; 7 bases line up with TRBD2. The CDR3 contains 14 residues. Germline assignment: CDR1 DFQATT and CDR2 SNEGSKA (reference sequence). Trimming cost V 6 bases and J 1 base; bases outside gene matches: 6. In nucleotides, the CDR3 is TGCAGTGCCGTAAAGCGGGATTCCTACAATGAGCAGTTCTTC. This encodes CSAVKRDSYNEQFF.

This sequence joins TRBV12-3 or TRBV12-4 and TRBJ1-5; 7 nucleotides match TRBD1. This CDR3 contains 15 residues. V shed 5 bases, J shed 1 base, and the junction held 5 bases outside the gene matches. CDR3 bases: TGTGCCAGCAGTGACAGACAGGGCAGCAATCAGCCCCAGCATTTT. Translated: CASSDRQGSNQPQHF.

This clonotype was seen at least ten times. The chain employs TRBV12-3 or TRBV12-4 and TRBJ2-4, with 7 nucleotides matching TRBD1. V was clipped by 3 bases and J by 0 bases; unmatched bases: 11. The CDR3 has 18 amino acids. The CDR3 sequence is CASSLPPLTGLAKNIQYF. The DNA of the CDR3 is TGTGCCAGCAGTTTGCCGCCGCTGACAGGGTTAGCCAAAAACATTCAGTACTTC.

A few counts support this clonotype. The genes are TRBV25-1 and TRBJ1-2, with 9 bases aligning to TRBD1. CDR1 is MGHDK, CDR2 SYGVNS, per germline. The V gene end was trimmed by 4 bases and the J gene end by 7 bases; junction bases not matched to a gene: 10. This CDR3 contains 15 residues. CDR3 sequence: CASSAPQGAIAGYTF. DNA of the CDR3: TGTGCCAGCAGTGCCCCACAGGGGGCCATAGCTGGCTACACCTTC.

V gene TRBV6-2 or TRBV6-3 combines with J gene TRBJ1-6; no firm D call. Deletions cut 4 bases from V and 8 bases from J, with 12 bases between. This CDR3 is 14 amino acids long. Looked up from germline, CDR1 is MNHEY and CDR2 is SVGEGT. CDR3 bases: TGTGCCAGCAGTTTCACCGGGAATCATTCACCCCTCCACTTT. Translated, it gives CASSFTGNHSPLHF.

V and J are TRBV6-2 or TRBV6-3 and TRBJ1-2; the D is unclear. Trimming shortened V by 8 bases and J by 6 bases, and 7 bases separated the two germline ends. Germline loops: CDR1 MNHEY, CDR2 SVGEGT. The CDR3 contains 10 residues. CDR3 residues: CASGWDGYTF. CDR3 coding DNA: TGTGCCAGCGGCTGGGATGGCTACACCTTC.

The rearrangement links TRBV4-3 to TRBJ1-6, with TRBD1 matching over 10 bases. The germline V gene encodes CDR1 LGHNA and CDR2 YSLEER. Trimming at V came to 0 bases and at J to 13 bases, leaving 9 bases not matched to a gene. CDR3 size: 16 residues. The CDR3 DNA is TGCGCCAGCAGCCAAGATGGGCTAGACAGGGGGCTTCCCCTCCACTTT. It translates to CASSQDGLDRGLPLHF.

This chain joins TRBV7-2 and TRBJ1-5; possible D gene TRBD1, 6 bases. This CDR3 region has 12 residues. Looked up from germline, CDR1 is SGHTA and CDR2 is FQGNSA. CDR3 sequence: CAAGQNNQPQHF. For the CDR3, the DNA is TGTGCTGCTGGACAGAATAATCAGCCCCAGCATTTT. Filled out from reference TRBV7-2 and TRBJ1-5, the complete variable domain reads GAGVSQSPSNKVTEKGKDVELRCDPISGHTALYWYRQSLGQGLEFLIYFQGNSAPDKSGLPSDRFSAERTGGSVSTLTIQRTQQEDSAVYLCAAGQNNQPQHFGDGTRLSIL.

A few counts support this clonotype. The chain joins TRBV6-2 or TRBV6-3 to TRBJ2-2; D may be TRBD1 (5 bases). V lost 7 bases and J lost 3, with 15 bases in between. Looked up from germline, CDR1 is MNHEY and CDR2 is SVGEGT. CDR3 length equals 15 residues. The CDR3 loop is CASNPLGADTGELFF. The CDR3 nucleotides read TGTGCCAGCAACCCCCTAGGGGCGGACACCGGGGAGCTGTTTTTT.

CDR3 sequence (DNA): TGTGCCAGCAGCAGGGACTACTCTGGAAACACCATATATTTT. Translating gives CASSRDYSGNTIYF. The J gene is TRBJ1-3, the V gene TRBV6-6; D possibly corresponds to TRBD1 (5 bases). The CDR3 consists of 14 residues. In germline, CDR1 is MNHNY, CDR2 SVGAGI (reference sequence). V was shortened by 6 bases and J by 0 bases, with 9 bases between the two germline ends.

This rearrangement joins TRBV7-3 to TRBJ2-6; D uncertain. This CDR3 spans 16 amino acids. Germline-derived CDR1 and CDR2 are SGHTA and FQGTGA. V was pared by 1 base and J by 1 base, with 8 bases between. The CDR3 here is CASSLSGISGANVLTF. In DNA, the CDR3 is TGTGCCAGCAGCTTAAGTGGTATTTCTGGGGCCAACGTCCTGACTTTC.

The chain carries TRBV7-2 and TRBJ2-7, with TRBD2 matching 10 bases. In germline, CDR1 is SGHTA, CDR2 FQGNSA. The length of the CDR3 is 16 residues. V lost 0 bases, J lost 7 bases, and 9 bases stayed unmatched. DNA for the CDR3: TGTGCCAGCAGCTTAGCGTCGGTAGCGGGGGGATTTGAGCAGTACTTC. It translates to CASSLASVAGGFEQYF.